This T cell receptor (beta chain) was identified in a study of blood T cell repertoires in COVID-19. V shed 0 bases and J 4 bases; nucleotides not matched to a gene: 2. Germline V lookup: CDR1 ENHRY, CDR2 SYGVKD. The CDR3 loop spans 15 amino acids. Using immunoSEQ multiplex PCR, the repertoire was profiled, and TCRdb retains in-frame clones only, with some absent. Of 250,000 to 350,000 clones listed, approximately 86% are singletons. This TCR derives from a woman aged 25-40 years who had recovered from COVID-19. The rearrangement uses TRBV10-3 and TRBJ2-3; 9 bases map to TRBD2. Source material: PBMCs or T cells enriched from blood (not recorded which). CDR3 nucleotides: TGTGCCATCAGTGAGTCGCCTAGCGGGGCAGATACGCAGTATTTT. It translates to CAISESPSGADTQYF.